This T cell receptor beta chain was retrieved from a study of cytomegalovirus exposure and HLA in healthy donors. Overall study: Membership in the Caucasian-associated ancestry cluster was found for 81% of fewer than 450 genotyped donors.

Germline CDR1 and CDR2: SGHVS and FNYEAQ. The CDR3 contains 13 residues. The V end was cut by 5 bases, the J end by 3 bases, with 10 bases between. A single count supports this clone. Its antigen is not known. 13 Jbeta primers and 60 Vbeta primers were used for the PCR. Source study methods: Approximately 10 million shared chains were among some 80 million unique TCR beta chains counted in a later analysis. Sequencing was performed with immunoSEQ multiplex PCR; in TCRdb, only in-frame clones are kept and a portion is missing. Clone size and the V and J calls come from that table; the DNA yielded D and trimming. The table shows about 170,000 clones, with around three quarters occurring only once. General study findings and limits: Among TCR sequences, most were rare, though some public TCRs appeared in many donors. Within a later analysis, the majority of CMV-associated TCR beta chains appeared HLA-restricted.

The chain links TRBV7-6 to TRBJ1-1, with a weak D call TRBD1 (5 bases). The specimen sequenced was PBMCs. The receptor was isolated from a woman aged 25 to 39 in good health and CMV-seropositive. The CDR3: CASSPGGDTEAFF. CDR3 DNA: TGTGCCAGCAGCCCAGGAGGGGACACTGAAGCTTTCTTT. The whole variable domain, remainder taken from reference TRBV7-6 and TRBJ1-1, is GAGVSQSPRYKVTKRGQDVALRCDPISGHVSLYWYRQALGQGPEFLTYFNYEAQQDKSGLPNDRFSAERPEGSISTLTIQRTEQRDSAMYRCASSPGGDTEAFFGQGTRLTVV.